Listed here is a single TCR beta chain. What it binds is not known. Sequencing used immunoSEQ multiplex PCR; TCRdb keeps in-frame clones, though not all of them. The sample includes more than 130,000 clones, about 91% of them seen just once. This entry comes from a study of cytomegalovirus exposure and HLA in healthy donors. Overall study results and limits: The listing of 150 or so TCR beta chains classed them as cytomegalovirus-associated.

The donors were members of the validation cohort comprising over a hundred subjects, separate from the roughly 640-subject first cohort. The V segment lost 6 bases and the J segment 8 bases; nucleotides outside the gene matches: 9. CDR3 length: 13 residues. Germline values: CDR1 SQVTM, CDR2 ANQGSEA. The sequenced sample was PBMCs. The gene calls are TRBV29-1 and TRBJ1-4; 7 bases line up with TRBD1. The receptor's source is a woman aged 18-30 years in good health and CMV-seropositive. Written as DNA, the CDR3 is TGCAGCGTCCTGACAGGGTCAGGGGAAAAACTGTTTTTT. Translating gives CSVLTGSGEKLFF.